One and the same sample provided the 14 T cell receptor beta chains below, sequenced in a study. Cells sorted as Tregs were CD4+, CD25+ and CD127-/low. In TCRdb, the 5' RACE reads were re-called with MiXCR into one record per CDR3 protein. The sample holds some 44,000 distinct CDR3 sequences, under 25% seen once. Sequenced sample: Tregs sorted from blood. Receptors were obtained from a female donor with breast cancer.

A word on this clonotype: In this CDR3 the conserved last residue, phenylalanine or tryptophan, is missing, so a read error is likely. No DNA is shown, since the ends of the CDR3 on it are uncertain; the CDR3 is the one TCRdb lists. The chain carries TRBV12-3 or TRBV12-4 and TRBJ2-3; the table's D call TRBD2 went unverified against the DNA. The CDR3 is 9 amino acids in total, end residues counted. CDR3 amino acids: CASSLVALA.

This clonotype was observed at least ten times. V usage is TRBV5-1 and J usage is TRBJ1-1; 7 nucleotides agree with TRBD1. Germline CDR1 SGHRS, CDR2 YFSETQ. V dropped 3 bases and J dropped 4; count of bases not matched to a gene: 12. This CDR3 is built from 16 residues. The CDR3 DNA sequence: TGCGCCAGCAGCTCCAAACTGACAGGGACGAGCACTGAAGCTTTCTTT. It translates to CASSSKLTGTSTEAFF.

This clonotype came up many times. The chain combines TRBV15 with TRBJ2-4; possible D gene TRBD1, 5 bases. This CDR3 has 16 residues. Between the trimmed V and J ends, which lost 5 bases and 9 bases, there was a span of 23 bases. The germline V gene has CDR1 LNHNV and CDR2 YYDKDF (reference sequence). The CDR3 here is CATSVASETVTGIQYF. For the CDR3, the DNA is TGTGCCACCAGCGTCGCGTCGGAGACCGTAACAGGCATTCAGTACTTC.

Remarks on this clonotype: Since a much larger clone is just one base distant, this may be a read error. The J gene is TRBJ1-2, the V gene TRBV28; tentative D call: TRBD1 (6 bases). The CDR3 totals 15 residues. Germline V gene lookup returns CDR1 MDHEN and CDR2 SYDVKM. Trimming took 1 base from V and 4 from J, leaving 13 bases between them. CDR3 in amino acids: CASSLFPRGGYGYTF. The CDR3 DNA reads TGTGCCAGCAGTTTATTCCCCAGGGGTGGCTATGGCTACACCTTC.

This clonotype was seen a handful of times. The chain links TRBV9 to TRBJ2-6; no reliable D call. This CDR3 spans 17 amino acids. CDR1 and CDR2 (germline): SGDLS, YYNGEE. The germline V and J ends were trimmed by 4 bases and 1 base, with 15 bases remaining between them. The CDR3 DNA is TGTGCCAGCAGCCCTTTGTTAGGTTCTTCTGGGGCCAACGTCCTGACTTTC. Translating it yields CASSPLLGSSGANVLTF.

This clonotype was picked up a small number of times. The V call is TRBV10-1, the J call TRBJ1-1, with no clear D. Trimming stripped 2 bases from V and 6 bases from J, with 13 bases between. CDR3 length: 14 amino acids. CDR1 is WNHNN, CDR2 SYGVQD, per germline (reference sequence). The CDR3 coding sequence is TGCGCCAGCAGTGAGACAATGGACGCGGCTGAAGCTTTCTTT. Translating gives CASSETMDAAEAFF.

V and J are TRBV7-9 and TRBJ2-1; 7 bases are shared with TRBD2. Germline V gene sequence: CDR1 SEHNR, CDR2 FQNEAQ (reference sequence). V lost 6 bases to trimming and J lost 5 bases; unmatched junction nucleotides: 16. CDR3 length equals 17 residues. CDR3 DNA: TGTGCCAGCAGACAGCCTAAAGCGGGGAGGCCCGACAATGAGCAGTTCTTC. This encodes CASRQPKAGRPDNEQFF.

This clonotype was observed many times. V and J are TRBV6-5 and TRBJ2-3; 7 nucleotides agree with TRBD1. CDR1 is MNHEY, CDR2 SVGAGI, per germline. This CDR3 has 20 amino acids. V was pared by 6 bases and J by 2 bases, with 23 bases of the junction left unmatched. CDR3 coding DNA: TGTGCCAGCAGAGGTCTCCCCCGGGACAGAGAGGATGTACCCACAGATACGCAGTATTTT. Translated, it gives CASRGLPRDREDVPTDTQYF.

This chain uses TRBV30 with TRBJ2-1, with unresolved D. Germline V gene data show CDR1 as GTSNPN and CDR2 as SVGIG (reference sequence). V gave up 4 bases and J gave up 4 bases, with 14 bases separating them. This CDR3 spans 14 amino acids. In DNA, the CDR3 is TGTGCCTGGAACGTAGGGTCCCCGTACAATGAGCAGTTCTTC. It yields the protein CAWNVGSPYNEQFF. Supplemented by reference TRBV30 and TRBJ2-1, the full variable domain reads SQTIHQWPATLVQPVGSPLSLECTVEGTSNPNLYWYRQAAGRGLQLLFYSVGIGQISSEVPQNLSASRPQDRQFILSSKKLLLSDSGFYLCAWNVGSPYNEQFFGPGTRLTVL.

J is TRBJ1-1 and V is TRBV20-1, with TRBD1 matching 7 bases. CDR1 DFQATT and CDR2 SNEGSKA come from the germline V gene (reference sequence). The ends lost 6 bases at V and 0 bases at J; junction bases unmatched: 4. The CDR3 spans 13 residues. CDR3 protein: CSAGQDLNTEAFF. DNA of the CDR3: TGCAGTGCAGGACAGGACTTGAACACTGAAGCTTTCTTT.

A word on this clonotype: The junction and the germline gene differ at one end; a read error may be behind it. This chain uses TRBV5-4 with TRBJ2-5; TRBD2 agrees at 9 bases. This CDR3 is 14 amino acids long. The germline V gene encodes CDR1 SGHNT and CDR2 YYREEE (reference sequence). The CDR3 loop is CASSLGLAEETQHF. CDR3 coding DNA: TGTGCCAGCAGCTTGGGACTAGCGGAAGAGACCCAGCACTTC.

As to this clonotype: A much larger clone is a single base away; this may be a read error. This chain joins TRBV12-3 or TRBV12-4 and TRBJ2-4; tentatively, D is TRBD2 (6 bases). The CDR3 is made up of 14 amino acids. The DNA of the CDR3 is TGTACCAGCACCTTTGGGACTGGCAAAAACATTCAGTACTTC. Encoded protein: CTSTFGTGKNIQYF.

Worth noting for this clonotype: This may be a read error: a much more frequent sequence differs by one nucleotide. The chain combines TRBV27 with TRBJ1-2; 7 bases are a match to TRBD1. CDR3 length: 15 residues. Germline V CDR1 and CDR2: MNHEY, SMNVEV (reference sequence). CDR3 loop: CAGSTSMDRSYGYTF. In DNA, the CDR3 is TGTGCCGGCAGTACCTCAATGGACAGGTCCTATGGCTACACCTTC.

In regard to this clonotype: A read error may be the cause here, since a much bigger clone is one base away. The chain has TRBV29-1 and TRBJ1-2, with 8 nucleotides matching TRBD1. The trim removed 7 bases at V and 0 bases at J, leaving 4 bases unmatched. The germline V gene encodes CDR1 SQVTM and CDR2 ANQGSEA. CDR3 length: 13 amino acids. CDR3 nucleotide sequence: TGCAGCGACGGACAGGGTTCTAACTATGGCTACACCTTC. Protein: CSDGQGSNYGYTF.